This T cell receptor (beta chain) emerged from a study of shared clonotypes between healthy human individuals. The wider study: The study enrolled a couple of women and a few men aged 18 to 49.

Naive CD8 cells lacked CD45RO and underwent positive selection for CCR7, leaving out terminally differentiated effector memory CD45RA+ cells. Donors had no recently reported acute infections or vaccinations and were HIV-negative. Every donor, a Caucasian adult, lived in Nashville, Tennessee. Deletions cut 2 bases from V and 3 bases from J, with 8 bases between. CDR1 GTSNPN and CDR2 SVGIG come from the germline V gene (reference sequence). The CDR3 runs to 12 residues. Study-wide findings and caveats: When naive CD4 clonotypes were compared across a few donors, about 4.9% were shared.

Generated by immunoSEQ multiplex PCR, the TCRdb table keeps only in-frame clones and is missing some. The table records about 700,000 clones, about 90% of them present only once. On this clone itself: The antigen is not known.

This clonotype was sampled from a man in his thirties or forties in good health. The sample was naive CD8+ T cells sorted from blood. J is TRBJ2-7 and V is TRBV30, with D tentatively TRBD1 (5 bases). CDR3 in DNA: TGTGCCTGGAGTCGGCAGGGCTACGAGCAGTACTTC. Translating it yields CAWSRQGYEQYF.